Following are 3 T cell receptor beta chains from one sample sequenced in a study of blood T cell repertoires in COVID-19. TCRdb's copy holds only in-frame clones and misses some; the assay was immunoSEQ multiplex PCR. The repertoire holds approximately 280,000 clones, about 85% seen once, with about 2.5% in the top ten. Source material: PBMCs or T cells enriched from blood (not recorded which). All receptors derive from a woman aged 45-65 years who had recovered from COVID-19.

This clone was counted a single time. The chain has TRBV5-6 and TRBJ2-7, with 7 positions matching TRBD2. This CDR3 spans 17 amino acids. Germline-derived CDR1 and CDR2 are SGHDT and YYEEEE. The V and J ends lost 3 bases and 5 bases, in that order; junction bases with no gene match: 17. CDR3 DNA sequence: TGTGCCAGCAGCTCGATGGTAAAAAAGGGAGGGAGGGACGAGCAGTACTTC. This codes for CASSSMVKKGGRDEQYF.

As for this clone: A much larger clone lies one base from this, so it may be a read error. This rearrangement joins TRBV27 to TRBJ1-5, with D perhaps matching TRBD1 (5 bases). The CDR3 consists of 13 residues. V was clipped by 3 bases and J by 5 bases, with 8 bases between them. Germline CDR1 MNHEY, CDR2 SMNVEV (reference sequence). In nucleotides, the CDR3 is TGTGCCAGCAGTTTCAGGGAGGATCAGCCCCAGCATTTT. It codes for CASSFREDQPQHF.

CDR3 in DNA: TGTGCCAGCAGCCAAGAGCTAACTAGCGGCTACAATGAGCAGTTCTTC. Protein: CASSQELTSGYNEQFF. The chain joins TRBV4-2 to TRBJ2-1; TRBD2 matches 8 bases. This CDR3 is built from 16 residues. Trimming removed 0 bases from V and 3 bases from J; junction bases left unmatched: 4. Germline values: CDR1 LGHNA, CDR2 YNFKEQ.